A selection of T cell receptor beta chains follows, all from one sample in a study of early T cells in non-severe SARS-CoV-2 infection. TCRdb processed the 5' RACE reads anew with MiXCR; each CDR3 protein has one entry. The data hold under 30,000 distinct CDR3 sequences, with 3.5% to 5.5% observed a single time. The sample comprised whole blood. These receptors were collected from an adult who was a healthcare worker with PCR-confirmed SARS-CoV-2 infection or an uninfected control (not recorded which). Each CDR3 is given with its conserved first and last residue. The order of the fields is CDR3 length, V gene, D gene, J gene, CDR3 protein. D genes are given only for firm matches.

cdr3_length: 15
v_call: TRBV7-8
d_call: -
j_call: TRBJ1-1
cdr3_aa: CASSLTLMANTEAFF

cdr3_length: 15
v_call: TRBV4-1
d_call: -
j_call: TRBJ2-7
cdr3_aa: CASSQDTSASYEQYF

cdr3_length: 12
v_call: TRBV29-1
d_call: -
j_call: TRBJ1-1
cdr3_aa: CSVIVSGTEAFF

cdr3_length: 15
v_call: TRBV5-6
d_call: TRBD2
j_call: TRBJ2-7
cdr3_aa: CASSPSGGPYHEQYF

cdr3_length: 14
v_call: TRBV9
d_call: TRBD2
j_call: TRBJ2-7
cdr3_aa: CASSVAGGRDEQYF

cdr3_length: 15
v_call: TRBV12-3/TRBV12-4
d_call: TRBD1
j_call: TRBJ1-5
cdr3_aa: CASSLTGQNNQPQHF

cdr3_length: 16
v_call: TRBV11-2
d_call: -
j_call: TRBJ2-3
cdr3_aa: CASSSSGRPNTDTQYF

cdr3_length: 14
v_call: TRBV5-1
d_call: -
j_call: TRBJ2-3
cdr3_aa: CASSLGDITDTQYF

cdr3_length: 14
v_call: TRBV7-2
d_call: -
j_call: TRBJ2-6
cdr3_aa: CASVQDSGANVLTF

cdr3_length: 16
v_call: TRBV15
d_call: -
j_call: TRBJ2-2
cdr3_aa: CATGDGMDSYTGELFF

cdr3_length: 16
v_call: TRBV4-3
d_call: -
j_call: TRBJ2-1
cdr3_aa: CASSQDNSYRGNEQFF

cdr3_length: 14
v_call: TRBV28
d_call: -
j_call: TRBJ2-3
cdr3_aa: CASSRDSRTDTQYF

cdr3_length: 17
v_call: TRBV7-2
d_call: TRBD2
j_call: TRBJ2-2
cdr3_aa: CASSLGASGVWTGELFF

cdr3_length: 11
v_call: TRBV9
d_call: -
j_call: TRBJ2-1
cdr3_aa: CASSPHNEQFF

cdr3_length: 14
v_call: TRBV12-3/TRBV12-4
d_call: -
j_call: TRBJ1-2
cdr3_aa: CASTSSRDISGYTF

cdr3_length: 15
v_call: TRBV2
d_call: -
j_call: TRBJ1-6
cdr3_aa: CASSPSSSYNSPLHF

cdr3_length: 16
v_call: TRBV7-3
d_call: -
j_call: TRBJ2-3
cdr3_aa: CANSLLGGPSTDTQYF

cdr3_length: 15
v_call: TRBV7-9
d_call: -
j_call: TRBJ2-3
cdr3_aa: CASSLSQGRTDTQYF

cdr3_length: 12
v_call: TRBV15
d_call: -
j_call: TRBJ2-3
cdr3_aa: CATSRVQRPQYF

cdr3_length: 15
v_call: TRBV7-6
d_call: TRBD1
j_call: TRBJ2-5
cdr3_aa: CASSGRDRSYETQYF

cdr3_length: 14
v_call: TRBV20-1
d_call: TRBD2
j_call: TRBJ2-3
cdr3_aa: CSARGPSGTDTQYF

cdr3_length: 12
v_call: TRBV20-1
d_call: TRBD1
j_call: TRBJ2-7
cdr3_aa: CSANDRGSEQYF

cdr3_length: 13
v_call: TRBV28
d_call: -
j_call: TRBJ2-7
cdr3_aa: CASSFGGGDEQYF

cdr3_length: 14
v_call: TRBV11-2
d_call: -
j_call: TRBJ2-3
cdr3_aa: CASSPTRGTDTQYF

cdr3_length: 16
v_call: TRBV5-1
d_call: TRBD2
j_call: TRBJ2-3
cdr3_aa: CASSLGTSGNTDTQYF

cdr3_length: 12
v_call: TRBV6-5
d_call: -
j_call: TRBJ2-2
cdr3_aa: CASRTNTGELFF

cdr3_length: 18
v_call: TRBV4-2
d_call: TRBD2
j_call: TRBJ2-7
cdr3_aa: CASSLRLAGYRQNYEQYF